A selection of T cell receptor beta chains follows, all from one sample in a study of cytomegalovirus exposure and HLA in healthy donors. Measured with immunoSEQ multiplex PCR; TCRdb has only the in-frame clones, and not every one. In the table there are 150,000 to 200,000 clones, approximately 65% of which are singletons. The sample comprised PBMCs. Receptors originate from a man aged 40-49 years in good health and CMV-seronegative. Each CDR3 is given with its conserved first and last residue. The order of the fields is V gene, clone size, J gene, D gene, CDR3 DNA, CDR3 protein. The D gene is left open where the match is weak. Clone size is stated in some rows and not others, as once, few, many or a class when expanded.

V: TRBV30; size: NA; J: TRBJ2-5; D: TRBD2; DNA: TGTGCCTGGTCCGCGGGGGGGGAGACCCAGTACTTC; CDR3: CAWSAGGETQYF
V: TRBV6-5; size: once; J: TRBJ2-5; D: TRBD1; DNA: TGTGCCAGCAGTTATGTCTTTGGCGACAGGGCAGAGACCCAGTACTTC; CDR3: CASSYVFGDRAETQYF
V: TRBV5-1; size: NA; J: TRBJ2-6; D: TRBD1; DNA: TGCGCCAGCAGCAACCGGGACAGGCTCTCTGGGGCCAACGTCCTGACTTTC; CDR3: CASSNRDRLSGANVLTF
V: TRBV6-5; size: NA; J: TRBJ1-2; D: NA; DNA: TGTGCCAGCAGTTATCCCGATAAGGGGATTAGTGGCTACACCTTC; CDR3: CASSYPDKGISGYTF
V: TRBV5-6; size: NA; J: TRBJ2-7; D: NA; DNA: TGTGCCAGCAGCTTGAGACAGACCTACGAGCAGTACTTC; CDR3: CASSLRQTYEQYF
V: TRBV29-1; size: NA; J: TRBJ2-5; D: TRBD2; DNA: TGCAGCGTTGGTTCTAGCGGGGCCGAAGAGACCCAGTACTTC; CDR3: CSVGSSGAEETQYF
V: TRBV6-1; size: NA; J: TRBJ2-5; D: TRBD1; DNA: TGTGCCGGACAGGGAGTGGAGACCCAGTACTTC; CDR3: CAGQGVETQYF
V: TRBV2; size: NA; J: TRBJ1-1; D: NA; DNA: TGTGCCAGCAGTCCAGGAGGTTTCACTGAAGCTTTCTTT; CDR3: CASSPGGFTEAFF
V: TRBV5-4; size: NA; J: TRBJ1-4; D: TRBD1; DNA: TGTGCCAGCAGCTCGGACAGGGGGCAAGTTAATGAAAAACTGTTTTTT; CDR3: CASSSDRGQVNEKLFF
V: TRBV29-1; size: NA; J: TRBJ1-1; D: NA; DNA: TGCAGCGTAGGTCCGGGACTCGAAACTGAAGCTTTCTTT; CDR3: CSVGPGLETEAFF
V: TRBV6-1; size: few; J: TRBJ2-6; D: NA; DNA: TGTGCCAGCAGTGAAGTATGGGCGGGGGGGGCCAACGTCCTGACTTTC; CDR3: CASSEVWAGGANVLTF
V: TRBV10-3; size: NA; J: TRBJ2-2; D: TRBD1; DNA: TGTGCCATCAGTGAGGGGACAGGGGACACCGGGGAGCTGTTTTTT; CDR3: CAISEGTGDTGELFF
V: TRBV13; size: NA; J: TRBJ2-7; D: TRBD1; DNA: TGTGCCAGCAGCTTAGCTCCCGGGACAGGGAACGAGCAGTACTTC; CDR3: CASSLAPGTGNEQYF
V: TRBV2; size: few; J: TRBJ2-3; D: NA; DNA: TGTGCCAGTAGGAGCAACACAGATACGCAGTATTTT; CDR3: CASRSNTDTQYF
V: TRBV7-2; size: NA; J: TRBJ2-2; D: TRBD2; DNA: TGTGCCAGCAGCCCCAGCGGGGGGACCGGGGAGCTGTTTTTT; CDR3: CASSPSGGTGELFF
V: TRBV30; size: NA; J: TRBJ1-4; D: TRBD1; DNA: TGTGCCTGGAGAAAAGGGGGCCAGGAAAAACTGTTTTTT; CDR3: CAWRKGGQEKLFF
V: TRBV19; size: NA; J: TRBJ1-1; D: TRBD1; DNA: TGTGCCAGTAGTATCCAGGGGGCTCCGAACACTGAAGCTTTCTTT; CDR3: CASSIQGAPNTEAFF
V: TRBV7-9; size: NA; J: TRBJ2-7; D: NA; DNA: TGTGCCAGCAGTCTACAGGGTCTGCCCTACGAGCAGTACTTC; CDR3: CASSLQGLPYEQYF
V: TRBV5-6; size: once; J: TRBJ2-7; D: TRBD2; DNA: TGTGCCAGCAGCTCTTTTCTGGCGCGCGGGGGGGCCAATTCCTACGAGCAGTACTTC; CDR3: CASSSFLARGGANSYEQYF
V: TRBV9; size: NA; J: TRBJ1-5; D: TRBD1; DNA: TGTGCCAGCAGCGTAGGACAGGGGGGCCAGCCCCAGCATTTT; CDR3: CASSVGQGGQPQHF
V: TRBV6-1; size: NA; J: TRBJ1-1; D: NA; DNA: TGTGCCAGCAGTCCCCCCCTGGCCACTGAAGCTTTCTTT; CDR3: CASSPPLATEAFF
V: TRBV11-2; size: NA; J: TRBJ2-5; D: TRBD1; DNA: TGTGCCAGCCACTCGGACAGGGTAGGAGAGACCCAGTACTTC; CDR3: CASHSDRVGETQYF
V: TRBV29-1; size: few; J: TRBJ1-1; D: NA; DNA: TGCAGCGTGGCGAGGAGGCAGGCGAACACTGAAGCTTTCTTT; CDR3: CSVARRQANTEAFF
V: TRBV28; size: NA; J: TRBJ1-6; D: NA; DNA: TGTGCCAGCAGCTTCCGTAATTCACCCCTCCACTTT; CDR3: CASSFRNSPLHF
V: TRBV7-9; size: few; J: TRBJ2-7; D: NA; DNA: TGTTCCAGCAGCTTATTCAGGGGCCTTTCCTACGAGCAGTACTTC; CDR3: CSSSLFRGLSYEQYF
V: TRBV6-6; size: NA; J: TRBJ2-7; D: NA; DNA: TGTGCCAGCAGACTAGGCCTTTCCTACGAGCAGTACTTC; CDR3: CASRLGLSYEQYF
V: TRBV14; size: once; J: TRBJ1-3; D: TRBD1; DNA: TGTGCCAGCAGCCAAAGACAGGGTGGAAACACCATATATTTT; CDR3: CASSQRQGGNTIYF
V: TRBV28; size: NA; J: TRBJ1-5; D: NA; DNA: TGTGCCAGCGGCCCCGGAGCCCTGGAACCCCAGCATTTT; CDR3: CASGPGALEPQHF
V: TRBV5-4; size: NA; J: TRBJ1-2; D: NA; DNA: TGTGCCAGCAGCCGGGACCGGGAGAACTATGGCTACACCTTC; CDR3: CASSRDRENYGYTF
V: TRBV9; size: NA; J: TRBJ2-1; D: TRBD1; DNA: TGTGCCAGCAGCGTAAAGGGACAGGGGGGTGAGCAGTTCTTC; CDR3: CASSVKGQGGEQFF
V: TRBV7-2; size: NA; J: TRBJ2-7; D: NA; DNA: TGTGCCAGCAGCTTAGCGCGGCAGGGGAACGAGCAGTACTTC; CDR3: CASSLARQGNEQYF
V: TRBV28; size: NA; J: TRBJ1-3; D: NA; DNA: TGTGCCAGCAGTTCTAATACAGGAGACGCTGGAAACACCATATATTTT; CDR3: CASSSNTGDAGNTIYF
V: TRBV27; size: NA; J: TRBJ1-1; D: NA; DNA: TGTGCCAGCAGTTTAACGGGGGTGAACACTGAAGCTTTCTTT; CDR3: CASSLTGVNTEAFF
V: TRBV7-3; size: NA; J: TRBJ2-1; D: TRBD2; DNA: TGTGCCAGCAGCTATACGGGAGGGCCCTACAATGAGCAGTTCTTC; CDR3: CASSYTGGPYNEQFF
V: TRBV5-1; size: NA; J: TRBJ2-2; D: NA; DNA: TGCGCCAGCAGCCTCAGACAGAACACCGGGGAGCTGTTTTTT; CDR3: CASSLRQNTGELFF
V: TRBV19; size: NA; J: TRBJ2-3; D: NA; DNA: TGTGCCAGTAGCCAGGGGACCCGCACAGATACGCAGTATTTT; CDR3: CASSQGTRTDTQYF
V: TRBV12-5; size: NA; J: TRBJ2-1; D: NA; DNA: TGTGCTAGTGGGACCGGGACACCAAGCTCCTACAATGAGCAGTTCTTC; CDR3: CASGTGTPSSYNEQFF
V: TRBV10-3; size: NA; J: TRBJ2-6; D: TRBD1; DNA: TGTGCCATTGGGACAGGGGCTACCGGGGCCAACGTCCTGACTTTC; CDR3: CAIGTGATGANVLTF
V: TRBV7-2; size: NA; J: TRBJ2-1; D: NA; DNA: TGTGCCAGCAGCTCGTCCTTTGTCTACAATGAGCAGTTCTTC; CDR3: CASSSSFVYNEQFF
V: TRBV4-1; size: few; J: TRBJ2-7; D: TRBD2; DNA: TGCGCCAGCAGCCAAGCCTTAGCGGGAGGGCCCAAGGGGCAGTACTTC; CDR3: CASSQALAGGPKGQYF
V: TRBV14; size: NA; J: TRBJ2-7; D: TRBD1; DNA: TGTGCCAGCAGCCAAGAACACGACAGGGTTATAGCCGAGCAGTACTTC; CDR3: CASSQEHDRVIAEQYF
V: TRBV19; size: NA; J: TRBJ2-7; D: NA; DNA: TGTGCCAGTAGCTTGGGACAACCGGGTGTCTACGAGCAGTACTTC; CDR3: CASSLGQPGVYEQYF
V: TRBV7-9; size: NA; J: TRBJ2-1; D: TRBD2; DNA: TGTGCCAGCAGCCATTCTAGCGGGATGTCCTACAATGAGCAGTTCTTC; CDR3: CASSHSSGMSYNEQFF
V: TRBV2; size: once; J: TRBJ2-7; D: TRBD1; DNA: TGTGCCAGCGTGGGGGGACAGGGGGCGAGGGAGCAGTACTTC; CDR3: CASVGGQGAREQYF
V: TRBV9; size: NA; J: TRBJ2-3; D: NA; DNA: TGTGCCAGCAGCGTAGGTAGGGGAGGTACCGCCACAGATACGCAGTATTTT; CDR3: CASSVGRGGTATDTQYF
V: TRBV7-9; size: NA; J: TRBJ2-3; D: NA; DNA: TGTGCCAGCAGCTTAATCAAGGGAGCAGATACGCAGTATTTT; CDR3: CASSLIKGADTQYF
V: TRBV9; size: NA; J: TRBJ2-1; D: NA; DNA: TGTGCCAGCAGCGCCGTCGGGGATGAGCAGTTCTTC; CDR3: CASSAVGDEQFF
V: TRBV5-8; size: NA; J: TRBJ1-4; D: NA; DNA: TGTGCCAGCAGCTACCAGGGAGGTAATGAAAAACTGTTTTTT; CDR3: CASSYQGGNEKLFF
V: TRBV2; size: NA; J: TRBJ1-4; D: TRBD1; DNA: TGTGCCAGCAGCCGGGACAGGAATAATGAAAAACTGTTTTTT; CDR3: CASSRDRNNEKLFF
V: TRBV11-2; size: few; J: TRBJ1-3; D: NA; DNA: TGTGCCAGCAGCTTCCCGGGGACAACTGGAAACACCATATATTTT; CDR3: CASSFPGTTGNTIYF
V: TRBV2; size: NA; J: TRBJ2-2; D: TRBD2; DNA: TGTGCCAGCAGATCCGGGACTAGTTCTACCGGGGAGCTGTTTTTT; CDR3: CASRSGTSSTGELFF
V: TRBV27; size: NA; J: TRBJ2-3; D: NA; DNA: TGTGCCAGCAGTAATGGACAGATCAGCACAGATACGCAGTATTTT; CDR3: CASSNGQISTDTQYF